The rows below give T cell receptor beta chains drawn from one sample of a study of sequential checkpoint blockade in melanoma. Generated by immunoSEQ multiplex PCR, the TCRdb table keeps only in-frame clones and is missing some. The data show about 17,000 clones, 72% seen once. The source material was CD8+ T cells sorted from blood (inferred from file names), sampled from a patient given nivolumab and ipilimumab in sequence. These receptors all stem from a human donor with melanoma. CDR3s include the opening cysteine and the closing phenylalanine or tryptophan. D genes are given only for firm matches. Rows may omit the clone size; those that give it use once, few, many or a size class.

. | TRBD2 | TRBJ2-2 | TRBV9 | CASSTPLAGLNTGELFF | TGTGCCAGCAGCACCCCACTAGCGGGGCTAAACACCGGGGAGCTGTTTTTT
. | . | TRBJ2-1 | TRBV28 | CASSLAGEGLEQFF | TGTGCCAGCAGTTTAGCAGGGGAGGGCCTTGAGCAGTTCTTC
. | . | TRBJ1-2 | TRBV19 | CASSKVRASLYGYTF | TGTGCCAGTAGTAAGGTGAGGGCCTCGCTTTATGGCTACACCTTC
. | . | TRBJ1-5 | TRBV19 | CASSIRDSNQPQHF | TGTGCCAGTAGTATCAGGGATAGCAATCAGCCCCAGCATTTT
. | TRBD1 | TRBJ2-7 | TRBV11-2 | CASSLGQGGYEQYF | TGTGCCAGCAGCTTAGGACAGGGGGGATACGAGCAGTACTTC
once | TRBD2 | TRBJ2-1 | TRBV4-1 | CASSPLAMSSYNEQFF | TGCGCCAGCAGCCCACTAGCGATGAGCTCCTACAATGAGCAGTTCTTC
few | TRBD1 | TRBJ2-7 | TRBV5-1 | CASSLSSPGQGLSYEQYF | TGCGCCAGCAGCTTGAGTAGTCCGGGACAGGGGCTCTCCTACGAGCAGTACTTC
. | TRBD1 | TRBJ1-2 | TRBV9 | CASSPRTGGYGYTF | TGTGCCAGCAGCCCCCGGACAGGGGGTTATGGCTACACCTTC
. | . | TRBJ2-3 | TRBV15 | CATSETADTQYF | TGTGCCACCAGTGAGACAGCCGATACGCAGTATTTT
. | TRBD1 | TRBJ1-4 | TRBV19 | CASSSIWTGSNEKLFF | TGTGCCAGTAGTTCCATCTGGACAGGGTCCAATGAAAAACTGTTTTTT
. | . | TRBJ1-2 | TRBV5-4 | CASSLWESIYGYTF | TGTGCCAGCAGCCTCTGGGAGTCTATCTATGGCTACACCTTC
. | TRBD2 | TRBJ2-5 | TRBV7-9 | CASRRPGLAGEETQYF | TGTGCCAGCAGGCGACCGGGACTAGCGGGAGAAGAGACCCAGTACTTC
. | TRBD1 | TRBJ1-5 | TRBV9 | CASSVDRGSQPQHF | TGTGCCAGCAGCGTAGACAGGGGGTCGCAGCCCCAGCATTTT
. | . | TRBJ1-2 | TRBV4-1 | CASSQDLYPPTDGYTF | TGCGCCAGCAGCCAAGATCTGTATCCCCCTACGGATGGCTACACCTTC
few | . | TRBJ2-7 | TRBV9 | CASSGGSGVEQYF | TGTGCCAGCAGCGGCGGATCAGGGGTCGAGCAGTACTTC
medium-sized | TRBD1 | TRBJ1-2 | TRBV5-1 | CASSPWGTDPNYGYTF | TGCGCCAGCAGCCCCTGGGGGACAGATCCTAACTATGGCTACACCTTC
. | . | TRBJ2-7 | TRBV4-1 | CASSQQLVVAEQYF | TGCGCCAGCAGCCAACAACTAGTTGTGGCCGAGCAGTACTTC
few | TRBD1 | TRBJ1-2 | TRBV27 | CASSFPGQGFDGYGYTF | TGTGCCAGCAGCTTTCCGGGACAGGGGTTTGACGGCTATGGCTACACCTTC
. | TRBD1 | TRBJ2-7 | TRBV7-9 | CASSSGTGLSYEQYF | TGTGCCAGCAGCTCCGGGACAGGGCTTTCCTACGAGCAGTACTTC
medium-sized | TRBD1 | TRBJ2-5 | TRBV9 | CASSAWDRARETQYF | TGTGCCAGCAGCGCCTGGGACAGGGCGAGAGAGACCCAGTACTTC
. | TRBD2 | TRBJ2-1 | TRBV19 | CASSILAGGNEQFF | TGTGCCAGTAGTATACTAGCGGGAGGGAATGAGCAGTTCTTC